Listed here are 26 T cell receptor beta chains from one sample, sequenced in a study of CD8 T cells in ankylosing spondylitis. TCRdb analysed the 5' RACE reads with MiXCR anew, one entry per CDR3 protein. The table lists some 130,000 distinct CDR3 sequences, about a tenth of them singletons. Specimen: blood, either unsorted or a sorted T cell fraction (not recorded which). These receptors all come from a male donor with ankylosing spondylitis or in good health (not recorded which).

This clonotype was observed many times. The chain combines TRBV6-2 or TRBV6-3 with TRBJ2-1; D is unclear. The CDR3 extends over 14 amino acids. The germline V gene encodes CDR1 MNHEY and CDR2 SVGEGT. The V gene lost 2 bases and the J gene lost 5 bases, with 10 bases spanning the gap. This chain's CDR3 is CASSYNRGNNEQFF. CDR3 coding DNA: TGTGCCAGCAGTTACAACCGAGGAAACAATGAGCAGTTCTTC.

V usage is TRBV7-2 and J usage is TRBJ2-7, with a possible D match to TRBD1 (6 bases). The CDR3 extends over 15 amino acids. Trimming shortened V by 2 bases and J by 5 bases, and 16 bases separated the two germline ends. Germline V lookup: CDR1 SGHTA, CDR2 FQGNSA. The CDR3 loop reads CASSLLAGVYDEQYF. The CDR3 DNA reads as TGTGCCAGCAGCTTACTGGCAGGGGTTTATGACGAGCAGTACTTC.

This clonotype was counted only a few times. The chain joins TRBV7-6 to TRBJ2-3; perhaps TRBD1 as D (5 bases). V dropped 5 bases and J dropped 2 bases, with 17 bases sitting between them. From germline, CDR1 is SGHVS and CDR2 FNYEAQ. The length of the CDR3 is 16 residues. The CDR3 loop is CASSPTGFWTTDTQYF. The CDR3 bases are TGTGCCAGCAGCCCAACAGGTTTTTGGACCACAGATACGCAGTATTTT.

This clonotype has at least ten counts. The V gene is TRBV14, the J gene TRBJ2-7; a weak D match, TRBD1 (6 bases). The V end was cut by 0 bases, the J end by 3 bases, with 9 bases between. The CDR3 loop spans 14 amino acids. CDR1 is SGHDN and CDR2 is FVKESK in the germline V gene. The CDR3 nucleotides read TGTGCCAGCAGCCAAGAGATACAGGGCTACGAGCAGTACTTC. Residues: CASSQEIQGYEQYF.

In this sample, this clonotype turned up many times. The chain recombines TRBV20-1 with TRBJ2-7; 9 bases are shared with TRBD2. V was pared by 1 base and J by 3 bases, with 7 bases of the junction left unmatched. The CDR3 consists of 15 residues. The germline CDR1 and CDR2 sequences are DFQATT and SNEGSKA (reference sequence). The CDR3 DNA reads as TGCAGTGCTAGAGTCCCGACTAGCGGAGACTACGAGCAGTACTTC. Its protein product is CSARVPTSGDYEQYF.

This clonotype has just a few counts. The V call is TRBV20-1, the J call TRBJ2-1; 15 positions agree with TRBD2. CDR1 is DFQATT, CDR2 SNEGSKA, per germline (reference sequence). V was pared by 3 bases and J by 8 bases, with 17 bases of the junction left unmatched. The length of the CDR3 is 19 residues. The CDR3 here is CSARRPRPGLAGGFHEQFF. In nucleotides, the CDR3 is TGCAGTGCTAGGAGGCCCCGACCGGGACTAGCGGGAGGTTTCCATGAGCAGTTCTTC.

This clonotype appeared many times. The rearrangement links TRBV18 to TRBJ1-5; D might be TRBD1 (6 bases). The V end lost 3 bases, the J end lost 4 bases, and 7 bases lay between the germline ends. CDR1 is KGHSH, CDR2 LQKENI, per germline. The CDR3 totals 13 residues. The CDR3 is CASSPGQNQPQHF. CDR3 bases: TGTGCCAGCTCACCGGGACAAAATCAGCCCCAGCATTTT.

In this sample, this clonotype turned up many times. V usage is TRBV6-2 or TRBV6-3 and J usage is TRBJ2-1; D uncertain. The V gene lost 6 bases and the J gene lost 0 bases, with 18 bases spanning the gap. The CDR3 is 17 residues long. Germline CDR1 is MNHEY and CDR2 is SVGEGT. The CDR3 bases are TGTGCCAGCAGCCCCTACTTCTCGCACAGCTCCTACAATGAGCAGTTCTTC. Its translation is CASSPYFSHSSYNEQFF.

This clonotype came up many times. V gene TRBV5-5 combines with J gene TRBJ2-1; D uncertain. Germline V gives CDR1 SGHKS, CDR2 YYEKEE (reference sequence). Trimming stripped 3 bases from V and 0 bases from J, with 13 bases between. This CDR3 comprises 16 residues. The CDR3 nucleotides are TGTGCCAGCAGCTCACTGGAAGGAGCCTCCTACAATGAGCAGTTCTTC. This sequence encodes CASSSLEGASYNEQFF.

Remarks on this clonotype: The junction and the germline gene differ at one end; a read error may be behind it. This chain uses TRBV3-1 with TRBJ2-3, with TRBD1 matching 8 bases. CDR1 is LGHDT, CDR2 YNNKEL, per germline (reference sequence). The CDR3 runs 17 residues. The CDR3 spells CATSQGYRTGTTDTQYF. CDR3 bases: TGTGCCACCAGCCAGGGATACCGGACAGGGACCACAGATACGCAGTATTTT.

There are a few counts of this clonotype. This chain links TRBV12-3 or TRBV12-4 with TRBJ2-2; D remains unclear. The germline V and J ends were trimmed by 6 bases and 5 bases, with 19 bases remaining between them. The CDR3 consists of 16 residues. CDR3 coding DNA: TGTGCCAGCAGCCCCGTCTCGGCCGCACGGACCGGGGAGCTGTTTTTT. It yields the protein CASSPVSAARTGELFF.

This clonotype was seen at least ten times. The chain recombines TRBV28 with TRBJ2-1, with D maybe TRBD1 (6 bases). The germline V gene has CDR1 MDHEN and CDR2 SYDVKM. Deletions cut 5 bases from V and 5 bases from J, with 16 bases between. The CDR3 is made up of 15 amino acids. The CDR3: CASSGTGKLDNEQFF. The CDR3 nucleotides read TGTGCCAGCAGTGGTACAGGGAAACTAGACAATGAGCAGTTCTTC.

The sample holds many counts of this clonotype. This chain joins TRBV5-1 and TRBJ2-2; 7 bases are shared with TRBD1. The CDR3 length is 19 residues. J gave up 0 bases and V 2 bases, and 13 bases lay outside the gene matches. Germline V gene sequence: CDR1 SGHRS, CDR2 YFSETQ. CDR3 nucleotides: TGCGCCAGCAGCTTCTTGGGATTTTCGACAGGGCCGAACACCGGGGAGCTGTTTTTT. It yields the protein CASSFLGFSTGPNTGELFF.

The sample holds many counts of this clonotype. The V and J genes are TRBV6-5 and TRBJ2-7; 8 bases are shared with TRBD2. The CDR3 consists of 15 residues. Germline CDR1 is MNHEY and CDR2 is SVGAGI. V shed 4 bases and J 3 bases; nucleotides not matched to a gene: 8. This chain's CDR3 is CASSSQAGALYEQYF. In DNA, the CDR3 is TGTGCCAGCAGTTCCCAAGCGGGAGCCCTCTACGAGCAGTACTTC.

This clonotype was counted between two and nine times. The CDR3: CASSLEGQGAVDTQYF. The CDR3 bases are TGTGCCAGCAGCTTAGAGGGACAGGGGGCCGTGGATACGCAGTATTTT. The chain has TRBV7-2 and TRBJ2-3; 12 bases agree with TRBD1. Germline V gene data show CDR1 as SGHTA and CDR2 as FQGNSA. Germline trimming cut 1 base from V and 6 bases from J; bases unmatched to any gene: 5. This CDR3 contains 16 residues.

This clonotype was seen at least ten times. The CDR3 region has the DNA TGCAGTGCCCTTCAACCGGGTGGGACAGGGAACAATGAGCAGTTCTTC. Its translation: CSALQPGGTGNNEQFF. This chain connects TRBV20-1 to TRBJ2-1; 9 bases agree with TRBD1. From germline, CDR1 is DFQATT and CDR2 SNEGSKA (reference sequence). The CDR3 length is 16 residues. V was clipped by 6 bases and J by 5 bases; unmatched bases: 14.

The table lists this clonotype with many counts. The chain combines TRBV7-9 with TRBJ2-3; no reliable D call. From germline, CDR1 is SEHNR and CDR2 FQNEAQ (reference sequence). The V gene lost 3 bases and the J gene lost 4 bases, with 11 bases spanning the gap. The CDR3 spans 14 residues. The CDR3 is CASSLGISADTQYF. As DNA, the CDR3 is TGTGCCAGCAGCTTGGGGATTTCTGCAGATACGCAGTATTTT.

Details on this clonotype: A much larger clone differs from this one at a single base, so this may be a read error. The chain recombines TRBV12-3 or TRBV12-4 with TRBJ2-2; 10 bases align to TRBD2. CDR3 length equals 18 residues. Trimming took 8 bases from V and 3 from J; bases not matched to a gene: 15. The CDR3 nucleotides are TGTGCCAGCTGCCTACCTCTTAGACTAGCGGGCGACACCGGGGAGCTGTTTTTT. Translating gives CASCLPLRLAGDTGELFF.

The chain combines TRBV29-1 with TRBJ2-3; D is perhaps TRBD2 (5 bases). The CDR3 is made up of 16 amino acids. V shed 7 bases and J shed 0 bases, with 20 bases lying between them. Germline V gives CDR1 SQVTM, CDR2 ANQGSEA. CDR3: CSANPLAEPSTDTQYF. For the CDR3, the DNA is TGCAGCGCTAACCCTCTAGCAGAGCCTAGCACAGATACGCAGTATTTT.

This clonotype was counted at least ten times. V is TRBV5-1 and J is TRBJ1-2; D is perhaps TRBD1 (5 bases). There are 13 residues in the CDR3. V gave up 5 bases and J gave up 2 bases, with 10 bases separating them. The germline V gene has CDR1 SGHRS and CDR2 YFSETQ. The CDR3 loop is CASRLDRNYGYTF. As DNA, the CDR3 is TGCGCCAGCAGACTCGACAGAAACTATGGCTACACCTTC.

CDR3: CASRPLVETDTQYF. The CDR3 DNA is TGTGCCAGCAGGCCTCTCGTAGAAACAGATACGCAGTATTTT. The gene calls are TRBV12-3 or TRBV12-4 and TRBJ2-3, with D hard to call. With 6 bases removed from V and 3 bases from J, the gap between germline ends came to 13 bases. The CDR3 extends over 14 amino acids.

This clonotype was recorded at least ten times. The chain joins TRBV3-1 to TRBJ1-2; D not certain. V shed 0 bases and J shed 4 bases, with 3 bases lying between them. The germline V gene has CDR1 LGHDT and CDR2 YNNKEL (reference sequence). The CDR3 length is 12 residues. The CDR3 reads CASSQEGYGYTF. CDR3 bases: TGTGCCAGCAGCCAAGAGGGCTATGGCTACACCTTC.

The chain employs TRBV7-6 and TRBJ1-1; D remains ambiguous. Germline V gene sequence: CDR1 SGHVS, CDR2 FNYEAQ. Trimming left V 6 bases short and J 1 base short, with 9 bases between. There are 13 residues in the CDR3. The CDR3 loop reads CASRSTENTEAFF. The DNA for the CDR3 is TGTGCCAGCAGATCCACGGAGAACACTGAAGCTTTCTTT.

This clonotype was seen ten or more times. The chain carries TRBV20-1 and TRBJ1-1, with no clear D. Germline V CDR1 and CDR2: DFQATT, SNEGSKA (reference sequence). The CDR3 covers 16 residues. Trimming stripped 0 bases from V and 1 base from J, with 15 bases between. The CDR3 region is CSARDPTSPANTEAFF. The CDR3 nucleotides are TGCAGTGCTAGAGATCCTACCTCCCCAGCGAACACTGAAGCTTTCTTT.

This chain links TRBV5-1 with TRBJ2-2, with 7 nucleotides matching TRBD1. J lost 6 bases, V lost 4 bases, and 6 bases had no gene match. The germline V gene encodes CDR1 SGHRS and CDR2 YFSETQ. The CDR3 covers 14 residues. Here the CDR3 reads CASSDQGVAGELFF. For the CDR3, the DNA is TGCGCCAGCAGCGACCAGGGGGTAGCCGGGGAGCTGTTTTTT.

In its sample, this clonotype was seen many times. V gene TRBV12-3 or TRBV12-4 combines with J gene TRBJ2-7, with D tentatively TRBD2 (6 bases). V shed 5 bases and J shed 3 bases, with 14 bases lying between them. The length of the CDR3 is 14 residues. CDR3 protein: CASSIRENGYEQYF. The CDR3 region has the DNA TGTGCCAGCAGTATACGGGAGAATGGCTACGAGCAGTACTTC.